This paragraph reports one TCR beta chain. Data came from immunoSEQ multiplex PCR; TCRdb stores just in-frame clones and leaves some out. The profile shows under 850,000 clones, roughly 88% of them singletons. This entry belongs to a study of shared T cell receptors in the human thymus. The CDR3 spans 13 residues. V lost 1 base and J lost 3, with 8 bases in between. In germline, CDR1 is SGHRS, CDR2 YFSETQ. The data were also submitted as part of a second study, on human thymus T cells. That source adds: The donors were infants in Finland with congenital heart defects, otherwise immunologically healthy. Obtained as resections during corrective heart surgery, the thymus tissue was then studied. Biased V and J segment usage appeared in thymus and peripheral blood. Related research examined unrelated individuals and reported that their thymic repertoires overlapped highly.

The TCR originated in a boy under two years old with a congenital heart defect. The chain employs TRBV5-1 and TRBJ2-7, with D perhaps matching TRBD2 (5 bases). The specimen sequenced was thymocytes. The CDR3 spells CASSLTRFYEQYF. CDR3 nucleotides: TGCGCCAGCAGCTTGACTAGATTCTACGAGCAGTACTTC.